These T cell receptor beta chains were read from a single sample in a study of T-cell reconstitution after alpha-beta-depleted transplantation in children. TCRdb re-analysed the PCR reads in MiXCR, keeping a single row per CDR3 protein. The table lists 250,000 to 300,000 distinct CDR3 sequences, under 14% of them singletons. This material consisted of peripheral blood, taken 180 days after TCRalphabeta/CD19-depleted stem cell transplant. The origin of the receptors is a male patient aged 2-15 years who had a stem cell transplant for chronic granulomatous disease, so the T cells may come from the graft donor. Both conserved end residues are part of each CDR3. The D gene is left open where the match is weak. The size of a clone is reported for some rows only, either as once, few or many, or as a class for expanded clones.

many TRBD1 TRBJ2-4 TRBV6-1 CASRPPGQGDIQYF TGTGCCAGCAGGCCCCCGGGACAGGGTGACATTCAGTACTTC
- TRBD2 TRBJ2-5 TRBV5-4 CASSPSPFSGGGETQYF TGTGCCAGCAGCCCCTCCCCCTTCAGCGGGGGTGGAGAGACCCAGTACTTC
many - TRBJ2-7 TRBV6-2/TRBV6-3 CASRNRWEQYF TGTGCCAGCAGGAACAGGTGGGAGCAGTACTTC
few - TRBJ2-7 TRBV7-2 CASSLVKRGEVYEQYF TGTGCCAGCAGCTTAGTGAAGCGCGGAGAGGTCTACGAGCAGTACTTC
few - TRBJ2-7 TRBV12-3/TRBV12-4 CASSLGGRGPSYEQYF TGTGCCAGCTCCTTAGGTGGCAGGGGACCCTCCTACGAGCAGTACTTC
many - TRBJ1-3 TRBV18 CASSPGAGPGNTIYF TGTGCCAGCTCACCAGGAGCAGGGCCTGGAAACACCATATATTTT
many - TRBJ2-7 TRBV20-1 CSASPSAYSYEQYF TGCAGTGCTAGTCCTAGCGCCTACTCCTACGAGCAGTACTTC
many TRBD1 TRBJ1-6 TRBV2 CASSRRQGASYNSPLHF TGTGCCAGCAGCCGAAGACAGGGGGCATCCTATAATTCACCCCTCCACTTT
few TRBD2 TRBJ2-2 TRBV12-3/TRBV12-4 CASSSQTSGRPVVTGELFF TGTGCCAGCAGCTCTCAGACTAGCGGGAGGCCGGTTGTCACCGGGGAGCTGTTTTTT
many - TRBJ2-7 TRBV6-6 CASSPGFYEQYF TGTGCCAGCAGCCCAGGATTTTACGAGCAGTACTTC
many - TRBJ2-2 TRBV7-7 CASSLEPAAKSGELFF TGTGCCAGCAGCTTAGAACCGGCGGCGAAATCCGGGGAGCTGTTTTTT
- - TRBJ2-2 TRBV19 CASIWLINTGELFF TGTGCCAGTATTTGGCTAATTAACACCGGGGAGCTGTTTTTT
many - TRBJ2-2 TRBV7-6 CASSLMETGELFF TGTGCCAGCAGCTTAATGGAAACCGGGGAGCTGTTTTTT
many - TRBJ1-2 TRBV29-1 CSVKLDGLVGYTF TGCAGCGTCAAACTCGACGGGCTAGTTGGCTACACCTTC
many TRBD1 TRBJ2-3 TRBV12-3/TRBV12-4 CASSAGQGNGTDTQYF TGTGCCAGCAGTGCCGGACAGGGGAACGGCACAGATACGCAGTATTTT
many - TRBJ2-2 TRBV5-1 CASSVPGANTGELFF TGCGCCAGCAGCGTACCAGGGGCGAACACCGGGGAGCTGTTTTTT
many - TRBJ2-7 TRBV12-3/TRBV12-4 CASSLAGRPLYEQYF TGTGCCAGCAGTTTAGCGGGACGGCCGCTCTACGAGCAGTACTTC
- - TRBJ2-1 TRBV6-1 CASKPGLTGTYNEQFF TGTGCCAGCAAACCAGGGTTAACCGGCACTTACAATGAGCAGTTCTTC
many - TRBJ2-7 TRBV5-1 CASSPRGDSYYEQYF TGCGCCAGCAGCCCGCGCGGGGACTCTTACTACGAGCAGTACTTC
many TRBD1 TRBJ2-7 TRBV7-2 CASSFRQGRAYEQYF TGTGCCAGCAGCTTCCGACAGGGTCGGGCCTACGAGCAGTACTTC
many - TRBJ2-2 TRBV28 CASSGHRAPNTGELFF TGTGCCAGCAGTGGCCACAGGGCTCCGAACACCGGGGAGCTGTTTTTT
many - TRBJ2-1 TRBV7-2 CASSNGQILYNEQFF TGTGCCAGCAGCAATGGACAGATCCTTTACAATGAGCAGTTCTTC
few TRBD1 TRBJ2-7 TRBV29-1 CSVPGQGSYEQYF TGCAGCGTCCCGGGACAGGGTTCCTACGAGCAGTACTTC
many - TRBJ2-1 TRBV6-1 CASSGLRNNEQFF TGTGCCAGCAGTGGTTTGCGCAACAATGAGCAGTTCTTC
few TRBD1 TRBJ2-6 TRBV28 CASSEDRGSGANVLTF TGTGCCAGCAGTGAGGACAGGGGTTCTGGGGCCAACGTCCTGACTTTC
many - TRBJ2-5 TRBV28 CASSAGSQETQYF TGTGCCAGCAGTGCTGGCAGCCAAGAGACCCAGTACTTC
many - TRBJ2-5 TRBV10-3 CAISPDGQETQYF TGTGCCATCAGCCCGGACGGGCAAGAGACCCAGTACTTC
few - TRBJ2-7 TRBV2 CASSEDPIAEQYF TGTGCCAGCAGTGAAGACCCTATAGCCGAGCAGTACTTC
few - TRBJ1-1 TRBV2 CASTPRFRTEAFF TGTGCCAGCACCCCCAGGTTCCGCACTGAAGCTTTCTTT
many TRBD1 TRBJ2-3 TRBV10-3 CAISSRGQGGGGTDTQYF TGTGCCATCAGTTCCCGAGGACAGGGTGGTGGTGGCACAGATACGCAGTATTTT
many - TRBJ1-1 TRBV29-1 CSVATGAAIVF -
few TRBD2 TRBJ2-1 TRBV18 CASDVGRGTPRDEQFF TGTGCCAGCGACGTAGGGCGGGGGACTCCTAGGGATGAGCAGTTCTTC
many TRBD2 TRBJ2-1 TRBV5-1 CASNSLAGGPRNEQFF TGCGCCAGCAACTCACTAGCGGGGGGGCCGCGAAATGAGCAGTTCTTC
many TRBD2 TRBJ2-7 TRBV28 CASTLRTSGPYEQYF TGTGCCAGCACCCTGAGGACTAGCGGACCTTACGAGCAGTACTTC
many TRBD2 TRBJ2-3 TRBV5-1 CASSYRTSGGTDTQYF TGCGCCAGCAGCTACCGGACTAGCGGGGGGACAGATACGCAGTATTTT
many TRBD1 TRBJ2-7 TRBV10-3 CAISESGRGKEQYF TGTGCCATCAGTGAGTCGGGCAGGGGGAAAGAGCAGTACTTC
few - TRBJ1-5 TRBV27 CASSSLVGLQNQPQHF TGTGCCAGCAGTTCCCTCGTGGGCCTGCAGAATCAGCCCCAGCATTTT
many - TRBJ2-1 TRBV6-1 CASRPQQSSYNEQFF TGTGCCAGCAGGCCTCAACAGAGCTCCTACAATGAGCAGTTCTTC
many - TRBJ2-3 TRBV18 CASSPIRGTDTQYF TGTGCCAGCTCACCAATCCGGGGCACAGATACGCAGTATTTT
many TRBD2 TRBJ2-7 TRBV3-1 CASSPARDYGGEQYF TGTGCCAGCAGCCCAGCCCGGGACTACGGTGGCGAGCAGTACTTC
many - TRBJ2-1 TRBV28 CASSRSYEQFF TGTGCCAGCAGTCGAAGCTATGAGCAGTTCTTC
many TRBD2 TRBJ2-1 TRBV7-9 CASSFRSGSPYNEQFF TGTGCCAGCAGCTTTAGGAGCGGGAGCCCCTACAATGAGCAGTTCTTC
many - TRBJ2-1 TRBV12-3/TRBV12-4 CASTYAVVYNEQFF TGTGCCAGCACCTACGCCGTAGTGTACAATGAGCAGTTCTTC
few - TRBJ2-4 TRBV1 CTSSHRPGRGKNIQYF TGCACCAGCAGCCATCGTCCCGGGAGGGGGAAAAACATTCAGTACTTC
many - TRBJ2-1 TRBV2 CASSGIHEQFF TGTGCCAGCAGTGGTATCCATGAGCAGTTCTTC
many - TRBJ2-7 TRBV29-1 CSVGQSSYEQYF TGCAGCGTTGGACAGAGCTCCTACGAGCAGTACTTC
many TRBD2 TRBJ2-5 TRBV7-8 CASAWGLAGAQETQYF TGTGCCAGCGCTTGGGGGCTAGCGGGGGCACAAGAGACCCAGTACTTC
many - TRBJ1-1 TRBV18 CASSPPHSSGNTEAFF TGTGCCAGCTCACCACCGCATTCATCTGGGAACACTGAAGCTTTCTTT
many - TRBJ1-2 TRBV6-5 CASSYSRGDPGYTF TGTGCCAGCAGTTACTCGAGGGGAGACCCTGGCTACACCTTC
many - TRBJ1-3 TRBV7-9 CASSLRDTTGNTIYF TGTGCCAGCAGCTTACGGGACACCACTGGAAACACCATATATTTT
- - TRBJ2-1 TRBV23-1 CASNRVDEQFF TGCGCCAGCAACCGAGTCGATGAGCAGTTCTTC
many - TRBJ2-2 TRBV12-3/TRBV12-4 CASRIRVNTGELFF TGTGCCAGCAGAATCCGGGTTAACACCGGGGAGCTGTTTTTT
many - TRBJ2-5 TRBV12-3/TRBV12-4 CASSPRDSEETQYF TGTGCCAGCAGTCCCCGGGACTCCGAGGAGACCCAGTACTTC
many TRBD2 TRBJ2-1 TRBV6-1 CAGSGGKSQGFNEQFF TGTGCCGGTAGCGGGGGGAAATCCCAGGGATTTAATGAGCAGTTCTTC